This section outlines one T cell receptor (beta chain) sequence together with its context. This specimen belongs to a study of cytotoxic CD8 clonotypes in ibrutinib-treated CLL. Study-wide background: Patients gave response samples after a median around eleven months of treatment, range 6 to 36.

Deletions cut 3 bases from V and 5 bases from J, with 17 bases between. CDR3 size: 15 residues. CDR1 and CDR2 (germline): KGHSH, LQKENI. Clones were sequenced by immunoSEQ multiplex PCR, and TCRdb holds only the in-frame ones, with some missing. The sample lists 130,000 to 150,000 clones, around 90% seen once, with approximately 11% in the top ten. The chain is built from TRBV18 and TRBJ2-7; tentatively, D is TRBD2 (5 bases). Sequenced here: PBMCs, sampled after 12 months of ibrutinib treatment. The receptor comes from a human donor with chronic lymphocytic leukemia. CDR3 DNA sequence: TGTGCCAGCTCACCGGGTGACACCAGAGGGCACGAGCAGTACTTC. Translating gives CASSPGDTRGHEQYF.